This T cell receptor (beta chain) is from a study of T-cell memory formation after mild COVID-19. Findings and limits, study-wide: The CD4+ clones that contracted clustered mainly within CM and EM, and the CD8+ clones concentrated in EMRA. There was a balanced CD4/CD8 profile in clones contracting day 15 to 85, and later expanders leaned CD4+. Detection of some responders pre-infection suggested pre-existing cross-reactive memory T cells participated.

This clonotype came up a few times. Antigen unknown. Employing constant-segment primers, 5'RACE generated TCR alpha and TCR beta cDNA libraries bearing sample barcodes and UMIs. TCRdb passed the 5' RACE reads through MiXCR, listing each CDR3 protein once. This table has more than 450,000 distinct CDR3 sequences, over 15% appearing once. The trim removed 1 base at V and 10 bases at J, leaving 3 bases unmatched. The CDR3 runs 13 residues. The germline gives CDR1 MNHNS, CDR2 SASEGT. This sequence originates from an adult woman who had mild COVID-19 (a few samples of this study predate the infection). Cell type and time point are not known. The J gene is TRBJ2-2, the V gene TRBV6-1; TRBD2 matches at 7 bases. Sequenced: PBMCs or a T cell subset sorted from them (not recorded which). Written as DNA, the CDR3 is TGTGCCAGCAGTGAAGGACTAGCAGAGGAGCTGTTTTTT. Translation: CASSEGLAEELFF.